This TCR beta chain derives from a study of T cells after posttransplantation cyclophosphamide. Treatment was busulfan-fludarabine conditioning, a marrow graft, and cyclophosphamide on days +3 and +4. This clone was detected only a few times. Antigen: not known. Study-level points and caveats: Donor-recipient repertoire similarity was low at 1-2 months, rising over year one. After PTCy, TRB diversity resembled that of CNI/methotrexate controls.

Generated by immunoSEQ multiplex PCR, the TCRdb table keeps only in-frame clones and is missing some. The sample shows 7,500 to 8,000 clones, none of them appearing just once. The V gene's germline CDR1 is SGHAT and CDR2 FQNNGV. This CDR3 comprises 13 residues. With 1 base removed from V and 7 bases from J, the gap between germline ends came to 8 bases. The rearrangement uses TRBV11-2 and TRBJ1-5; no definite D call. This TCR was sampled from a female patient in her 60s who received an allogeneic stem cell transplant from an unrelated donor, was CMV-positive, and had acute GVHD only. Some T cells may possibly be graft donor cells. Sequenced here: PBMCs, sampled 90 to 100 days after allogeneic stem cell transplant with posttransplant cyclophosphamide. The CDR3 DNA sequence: TGTGCCAGCAGCTTAGTCTCGAGGCAGCCCCAGCATTTT. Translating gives CASSLVSRQPQHF.